This T cell receptor beta chain derives from a study of blood T cell repertoires in COVID-19. In the study overall: PBMCs, B-cell-depleted T cells, or T cells provided the cDNA or gDNA that made up the material.

Method: immunoSEQ multiplex PCR; TCRdb's copy keeps in-frame clones and lacks some. Of some 250,000 clones in the sample, approximately 90% were seen once. Per germline, CDR1 MDHEN and CDR2 SYDVKM. The CDR3 runs to 15 residues. Germline trimming cut 4 bases from V and 7 bases from J; bases unmatched to any gene: 4. This clone was counted only a few times. The chain combines TRBV28 with TRBJ2-2; TRBD1 aligns across 12 bases. What was sequenced was PBMCs or T cells enriched from blood (not recorded which). The origin of this receptor is a young man who had recovered from COVID-19. CDR3 coding DNA: TGTGCCAGCAGTTCCGGGACAGGGGGCATCGGGGAGCTGTTTTTT. It translates to CASSSGTGGIGELFF.